This TCR beta chain derives from a study of blood T cell repertoires in COVID-19. At the level of the study: Some COVID-19 samples were acute and others convalescent; all came from the United States, Italy and Spain.

TCRdb's copy holds only in-frame clones and misses some; the assay was immunoSEQ multiplex PCR. Of approximately 250,000 clones in the sample, 88% are singletons; the top ten hold 10%. Germline V gene data show CDR1 as SQVTM and CDR2 as ANQGSEA. This CDR3 has 14 amino acids. Trimming shortened V by 2 bases and J by 0 bases, and 10 bases separated the two germline ends. The chain links TRBV29-1 to TRBJ1-2; D may be TRBD1 (6 bases). The sample consisted of peripheral blood. This clonotype was sampled from a woman between 65 and 79 years old with COVID-19, enrolled during active disease. The CDR3 protein is CSVESPGANYGYTF. In DNA, the CDR3 is TGCAGCGTTGAAAGTCCAGGGGCTAACTATGGCTACACCTTC.